Sequencing of this T cell receptor beta chain was carried out in a study of regulatory T cells in long-lasting Graves disease. Study-level results: Under persistent disease, TRBV28, TRBJ1-2 and TRBJ2-5 were used preferentially.

Construction of TCR beta libraries relied on iRepertoire HTBI primers and on Arm-PCR targeting CDR3 regions. TCRdb reanalysed the multiplex PCR reads using MiXCR and keeps one entry per CDR3 protein. The sample records roughly 500,000 distinct CDR3 sequences, roughly 14% being singletons. This clonotype came up many times. The antigen is unknown. The CDR3 extends over 16 amino acids. The V gene's germline CDR1 is MNHEY and CDR2 SVGAGI. The V and J ends lost 2 bases and 2 bases respectively, with 16 bases between them. Described time point: newly diagnosed GD, antithyroid drugs for less than 3 months. The TCR library was made from RNA that had been extracted from PBMCs in TRIzol. This sample also belongs to another study, concerning T cells in Graves' hyperthyroidism and ophthalmopathy.

The sequence was obtained from a young man with Graves disease. This chain uses TRBV6-5 with TRBJ2-7, with a possible D match to TRBD1 (6 bases). The sequencing here drew on peripheral blood mononuclear cells (PBMCs), taken at new diagnosis, from a patient treated with antithyroid drugs. The CDR3: CASSYDPKRTAYEQYF. CDR3 nucleotide sequence: TGTGCCAGCAGTTACGATCCCAAACGGACAGCCTACGAGCAGTACTTC.